The entry below gives a single T cell receptor beta chain sequence along with its context. What it binds is unknown. This sample was taken from a study of breast tumors, draining lymph nodes, adjacent tissues. Study results and limitations: Tumor TCR diversity was below lymph nodes but above nontumor tissue. Compared with basal-like, luminal-like tumors shared significantly more repertoire with nontumor tissue. Data fit most tumor T cells coming from lymph node, expanding in tumor.

Germline CDR1 and CDR2: ENHRY and SYGVKD. The V gene end was trimmed by 6 bases and the J gene end by 3 bases; junction bases not matched to a gene: 5. This CDR3 spans 15 amino acids. TCRdb analysed the multiplex PCR reads with MiXCR anew, one entry per CDR3 protein. The sample carries over 200,000 distinct CDR3 sequences, less than 45% recorded once. The lymph nodes were axillary draining lymph nodes from breast cancer patients. The sequencing sample was made of axillary lymph node tissue. The receptor was isolated from a female donor with breast cancer. Some clones in this sample may be carry-over from other donors' samples. The chain joins TRBV10-3 to TRBJ2-3; 11 nucleotides align to TRBD2. The CDR3 region has the DNA TGTGCCATCAGCTTAGCGGGAGGGCCTACAGATACGCAGTATTTT. It translates to CAISLAGGPTDTQYF.